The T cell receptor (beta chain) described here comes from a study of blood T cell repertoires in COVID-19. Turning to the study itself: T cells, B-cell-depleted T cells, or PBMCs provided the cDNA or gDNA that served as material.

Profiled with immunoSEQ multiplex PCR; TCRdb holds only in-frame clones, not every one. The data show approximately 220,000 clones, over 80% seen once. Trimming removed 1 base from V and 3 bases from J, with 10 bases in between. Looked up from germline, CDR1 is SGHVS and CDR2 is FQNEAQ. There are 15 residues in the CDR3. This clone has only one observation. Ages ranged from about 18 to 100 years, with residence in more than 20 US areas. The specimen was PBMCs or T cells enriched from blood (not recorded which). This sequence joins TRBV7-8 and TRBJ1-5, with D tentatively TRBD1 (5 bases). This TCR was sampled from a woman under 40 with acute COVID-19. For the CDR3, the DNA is TGTGCCAGCAGCTTAGGAAGGGGCTTCAATCAGCCCCAGCATTTT. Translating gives CASSLGRGFNQPQHF.